This TCR beta chain was recorded in a study of T cell repertoires in cytomegalovirus infection. General observations from the study: There were carriers of CMV plus the relevant HLA, and cumulative public TCR beta family frequency identified them.

On this clonotype: Its matching antigen is unknown.

TCRdb fed the reads into MiXCR, producing one record per CDR3 protein. Of more than 400,000 distinct CDR3 sequences listed, around 27% are singletons. The sequenced sample consisted of PBMCs. The TCR was taken from a human donor in good health (CMV status not recorded). Some clones in this sample may be carry-over from other donors' samples.

The CDR3 nucleotides are TGTGCCAGCAGCCCTAAATCCAGGGGAGGAGACGAGCAGTACTTC. This sequence encodes CASSPKSRGGDEQYF. The rearrangement joins TRBV7-9 to TRBJ2-7, with D perhaps matching TRBD1 or TRBD2 (6 bases each). This CDR3 is built from 15 residues. The germline V gene encodes CDR1 SEHNR and CDR2 FQNEAQ (reference sequence). Trimming removed 5 bases at V and 5 bases at J, with 19 bases between.